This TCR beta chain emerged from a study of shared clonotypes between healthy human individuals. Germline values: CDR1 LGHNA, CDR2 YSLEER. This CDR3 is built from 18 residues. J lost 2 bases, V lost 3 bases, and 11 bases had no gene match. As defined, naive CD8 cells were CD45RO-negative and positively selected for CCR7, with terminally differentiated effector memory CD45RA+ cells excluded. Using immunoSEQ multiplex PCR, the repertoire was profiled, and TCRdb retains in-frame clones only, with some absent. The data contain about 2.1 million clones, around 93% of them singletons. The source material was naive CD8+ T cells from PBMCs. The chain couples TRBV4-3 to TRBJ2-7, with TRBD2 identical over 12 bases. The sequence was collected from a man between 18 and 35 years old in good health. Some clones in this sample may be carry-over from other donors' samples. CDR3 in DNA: TGCGCCAGCAGCCAGGGGGAACTAACTAGCGGGAGGCCCTACGAGCAGTACTTC. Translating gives CASSQGELTSGRPYEQYF.